This TCR beta chain came from a study of memory CD4+ T cells and cytomegalovirus serostatus. CDR3 length equals 15 residues. Germline V gene data show CDR1 as SGDLS and CDR2 as YYNGEE. Trimming stripped 0 bases from V and 1 base from J, with 10 bases between. Single viable CD3+CD4+CD8-CD45RO+ cells were sorted as the memory CD4+ T cells. Measured with immunoSEQ multiplex PCR; TCRdb has only the in-frame clones, and not every one. This sample carries about 27,000 clones, approximately 72% of them seen once, and the ten largest clones take around 0.66%. Source material: memory CD4+ T cells from blood. The clonotype was recovered from an adult in good health and CMV-seronegative. This chain links TRBV9 with TRBJ1-1; D may be TRBD1 (6 bases). This CDR3 is CASSVAGQSNTEAFF. CDR3 in DNA: TGTGCCAGCAGCGTAGCTGGACAGTCGAACACTGAAGCTTTCTTT.